This T cell receptor beta chain was retrieved from a study of blood T cell repertoires in COVID-19 (dated by TCRdb to 2019 to 2021). In terms of the full investigation: Samples covering the acute and convalescent phases of COVID-19 were provided by collaborators in the United States, Italy and Spain. The prospective study material was composed of cDNA or gDNA derived from T cells, B-cell-depleted T cells, or PBMCs. Subjects who had been exposed to COVID-19, were actively infected with it, or had recovered from it provided the deeply sampled blood TCRbeta repertoires that made up the dataset. The repertoires were released in a freely available public database intended as a resource for research on the immune response to SARS-CoV-2. The samples were drawn from the first 160 participants of the ongoing ImmuneRACE study and from 1,254 subjects provided by 6 global collaborators. Sample metadata almost always included a de-identified subject ID, COVID-19 status, age in years and sex. HLA class I and class II types, where available, came from metadata supplied by the sample provider rather than from assay-based typing. What the work shows at the level of the full study, not this receptor alone: The quantity of clinical and demographic metadata differed by source and by participant and was supplied without curation.

Trimmed from V: 3 bases; trimmed from J: 5 bases; junction bases lacking a gene match: 10. Via the germline V gene, CDR1 is KGHSH and CDR2 LQKENI. Spanning cysteine to phenylalanine, the CDR3 consists of 18 amino acids. This entry keeps only the CDR3 DNA: 54 bases, framed from base 1. One collaborating source in Seattle enrolled patients while the patients were actively infected and followed the patients over time throughout the course of disease. Each collaborating institution followed its own protocols to collect whole blood in K2EDTA tubes. Collaborator samples were shipped for TCRbeta analysis as frozen whole blood, isolated PBMCs, or DNA extracted from either sample type. For this clone: Its antigen is currently not known. No qualities accompany the bases; no much larger clone lies one base away.

TCRbeta CDR3 regions were amplified from genomic DNA using the immunoSEQ Assay, a bias-controlled multiplex PCR. For the original study's pipeline: The number of nucleated cells in each sample was estimated by amplification of reference gene primers within the assay. Sequence reads were collapsed and filtered to measure the absolute abundance of every unique TCRbeta CDR3 rearrangement. For each sample, productive Simpson clonality was calculated by taking the square root of Simpson's diversity index across productive rearrangements. TCRdb's version of the immuneACCESS table is confined to in-frame rearrangements and falls short of the full clone set. An unresolved V gene accounts for under half of the shortfall where checked; the remainder is of unknown origin. V and J calls plus clone size are reproduced from that table; the DNA served to infer D and trimming. The sample yields just over 300,000 clones; over 85% were counted once. Roughly 1.9% of the sample is in the top ten clones.

The TCR was taken from a woman aged 30 to 39 with COVID-19, enrolled during active disease. The specimen was peripheral blood. In this chain, TRBV18 is recombined with TRBJ2-1; 13 of the junction bases match TRBD2. The CDR3 region reads CASSPPGLAGARDNEQFF. The DNA is TGTGCCAGCTCACCTCCCGGACTAGCGGGGGCCCGAGACAATGAGCAGTTCTTC.